The 13 T cell receptor beta chains below come from one sample, sequenced in a study of CD8 T cells in Susac syndrome. After extraction with the RNeasy kit, about 0.45 to 1 ug of the RNA was reverse transcribed using random hexamers. MiXCR, applied by TCRdb to the immunoSEQ multiplex PCR reads, yields one record per CDR3 protein. Of around 230,000 distinct CDR3 sequences listed, nearly 97% were seen once; the top ten hold 0.085% to 0.095%. Sequences were obtained from CD4+ T cells from PBMCs. These TCRs come from a human donor with multiple sclerosis.

V and J are TRBV28 and TRBJ1-5; possibly TRBD1 for D (5 bases). The CDR3 sequence is 16 residues long. V lost 2 bases, J lost 3 bases, and 14 bases lay in between. From germline, CDR1 is MDHEN and CDR2 SYDVKM. The CDR3 nucleotides are TGTGCCAGCAGTTTAGGGGGGGTACCTCTCAATCAGCCCCAGCATTTT. Residues: CASSLGGVPLNQPQHF.

The chain employs TRBV12-3 or TRBV12-4 and TRBJ1-1, with a possible D match to TRBD1 (5 bases). Trimming removed 2 bases from V and 4 bases from J, with 11 bases in between. This CDR3 has 14 amino acids. CDR3 amino acids: CASSLRGAGTEAFF. In DNA, the CDR3 is TGTGCCAGCAGTTTAAGGGGTGCTGGCACTGAAGCTTTCTTT.

This clonotype occurred once. V gene TRBV14 combines with J gene TRBJ2-7; D gene uncertain. V lost 1 base to trimming and J lost 1 base, with 8 bases between them. Germline loops: CDR1 SGHDN, CDR2 FVKESK. The CDR3 runs 14 residues. Here the CDR3 reads CASSQVDGSYEQYF. In nucleotides, the CDR3 is TGTGCCAGCAGCCAAGTCGACGGATCCTACGAGCAGTACTTC.

About this clonotype itself: A junction end diverges from the germline sequence, so it may reflect a read error. The CDR3 coding sequence is TGCGCCGGGCGGACCAAAAACATTCAGTACTTC. As protein: CAGRTKNIQYF. This chain connects TRBV30 to TRBJ2-4; D gene unclear. Germline lookup yields CDR1 GTSNPN and CDR2 SVGIG (reference sequence). The CDR3 has 11 amino acids.

This sequence joins TRBV12-3 or TRBV12-4 and TRBJ2-6; no firm D call. The CDR3 spans 15 residues. V lost 3 bases and J lost 0, with 6 bases in between. CDR3 sequence (DNA): TGTGCCAGCAGTTTCGGCGTCTCTGGGGCCAACGTCCTGACTTTC. Translated, it gives CASSFGVSGANVLTF.

J is TRBJ2-7 and V is TRBV11-2, with 7 bases matching TRBD1. Germline V CDR1 and CDR2: SGHAT, FQNNGV. V lost 5 bases to trimming and J lost 9 bases; unmatched junction nucleotides: 7. This CDR3 has 12 residues. The CDR3 DNA is TGTGCCAGCAGCCGTCAGGGGGTCGGGCAGTACTTC. It codes for CASSRQGVGQYF.

The chain carries TRBV13 and TRBJ2-3; 7 nucleotides align to TRBD1. V dropped 3 bases and J dropped 6; count of bases not matched to a gene: 6. The CDR3 covers 14 residues. In germline, CDR1 is PRHDT, CDR2 FYEKMQ (reference sequence). The CDR3 DNA follows: TGTGCCAGCAGCTTGGGACAGAGCCAGGATACGCAGTATTTT. Translated: CASSLGQSQDTQYF.

J is TRBJ2-7 and V is TRBV28; 9 bases fit TRBD2. This CDR3 spans 16 amino acids. In germline, CDR1 is MDHEN, CDR2 SYDVKM. The trim removed 3 bases at V and 0 bases at J, leaving 6 bases unmatched. The CDR3: CASSFIAGEGSYEQYF. CDR3 in DNA: TGTGCCAGCAGTTTCATAGCGGGAGAGGGCTCCTACGAGCAGTACTTC.

The J gene is TRBJ1-5, the V gene TRBV12-3 or TRBV12-4, with 10 bases aligning to TRBD1. The CDR3 covers 15 residues. Trimming took 3 bases from V and 7 from J; bases not matched to a gene: 6. The CDR3 DNA reads as TGTGCCAGCAGTTTGGGGGACAGGGGAGTCCAGCCCCAGCATTTT. Translation gives CASSLGDRGVQPQHF.

This clonotype was recorded only once. The J gene is TRBJ2-7, the V gene TRBV3-1; tentatively, D is TRBD1 (5 bases). The length of the CDR3 is 13 residues. Trimming shortened V by 4 bases and J by 1 base, and 8 bases separated the two germline ends. Germline CDR1 and CDR2: LGHDT and YNNKEL (reference sequence). This chain's CDR3 is CASSPRQSYEQYF. CDR3 in DNA: TGTGCCAGCAGCCCTCGACAGTCCTACGAGCAGTACTTC.

The genes are TRBV2 and TRBJ2-3, with 11 bases identical to TRBD2. V dropped 3 bases and J dropped 2; count of bases not matched to a gene: 1. The germline V gene has CDR1 SNHLY and CDR2 FYNNEI. This CDR3 comprises 15 residues. The CDR3 region is CASSETSGNTDTQYF. CDR3 nucleotide sequence: TGTGCCAGCAGTGAGACTAGCGGGAACACAGATACGCAGTATTTT.

The chain links TRBV27 to TRBJ2-7; maybe TRBD1 (6 bases). The germline gives CDR1 MNHEY, CDR2 SMNVEV (reference sequence). The V and J ends lost 6 bases and 2 bases respectively, with 8 bases between them. This CDR3 has 12 residues. The CDR3 coding sequence is TGTGCCAGCAGGACAGGCCCCTACGAGCAGTACTTC. It is translated as CASRTGPYEQYF.

The chain employs TRBV28 and TRBJ1-2, with 7 bases fitting TRBD1. The CDR3 spans 14 residues. From germline, CDR1 is MDHEN and CDR2 SYDVKM. V was pared by 4 bases and J by 7 bases, with 9 bases of the junction left unmatched. The chain's CDR3 is CASSSLGTVGGYTF. CDR3 bases: TGTGCCAGCAGTTCCCTCGGGACAGTCGGTGGCTACACCTTC.